These 23 T cell receptor beta chains came from one sample sequenced in a study of blood T cell repertoires in COVID-19. Only in-frame clones appear in the TCRdb table, and some are missing; sequencing was by immunoSEQ multiplex PCR. Among 200,000 to 250,000 clones listed, about four fifths were seen once. Sequenced sample: peripheral blood. These receptor sequences come from a woman older than 75 with COVID-19, enrolled during active disease.

The chain carries TRBV2 and TRBJ1-1; D remains ambiguous. Trimming took 10 bases from V and 1 from J, leaving 13 bases between them. The CDR3 sequence is 13 residues long. From germline, CDR1 is SNHLY and CDR2 FYNNEI. The CDR3: CATGADQNTEAFF. In nucleotides, the CDR3 is TGTGCCACGGGAGCCGACCAGAACACTGAAGCTTTCTTT.

This chain links TRBV19 with TRBJ2-7; 8 nucleotides agree with TRBD1. The CDR3 totals 14 residues. Losses at the gene ends were 7 bases for V and 2 bases for J; bases not matched to a gene: 7. Germline V gene sequence: CDR1 LNHDA, CDR2 SQIVND (reference sequence). CDR3 sequence: CASKGAGGTYEQYF. CDR3 sequence (DNA): TGTGCCAGTAAGGGGGCAGGGGGCACCTACGAGCAGTACTTC. Complete variable domain (other parts from reference TRBV19 and TRBJ2-7): DGGITQSPKYLFRKEGQNVTLSCEQNLNHDAMYWYRQDPGQGLRLIYYSQIVNDFQKGDIAEGYSVSREKKESFPLTVTSAQKNPTAFYLCASKGAGGTYEQYFGPGTRLTVT.

The rearrangement joins TRBV2 to TRBJ1-5; possibly TRBD1 for D (5 bases). There are 14 residues in the CDR3. CDR1 SNHLY and CDR2 FYNNEI come from the germline V gene. The V end was cut by 3 bases, the J end by 3 bases, with 9 bases between. DNA of the CDR3: TGTGCCAGCAGTGAGGGGGGGTCCAATCAGCCCCAGCATTTT. Amino acid sequence: CASSEGGSNQPQHF.

The rearrangement uses TRBV29-1 and TRBJ2-3; D possibly corresponds to TRBD1 (5 bases). V lost 6 bases and J 6 bases, leaving 13 bases between the germline ends. The CDR3 contains 12 residues. Germline lookup yields CDR1 SQVTM and CDR2 ANQGSEA. The CDR3: CSVGHTPDTQYF. The CDR3 nucleotides are TGCAGCGTCGGACACACACCCGATACGCAGTATTTT.

This clone was recorded once. The genes are TRBV18 and TRBJ2-5; tentatively, D is TRBD1 (6 bases). Germline-derived CDR1 and CDR2 are KGHSH and LQKENI. CDR3 length: 13 residues. Trimming removed 6 bases at V and 3 bases at J, with 11 bases between. The CDR3 sequence: CASSPRQEETQYF. The CDR3 DNA is TGTGCCAGCTCGCCTAGACAGGAAGAGACCCAGTACTTC.

J is TRBJ1-3 and V is TRBV10-3; a possible D gene is TRBD1 (6 bases). The CDR3 is 15 residues long. Deletions cut 11 bases from V and 0 bases from J, with 17 bases between. Germline V gene lookup returns CDR1 ENHRY and CDR2 SYGVKD. The CDR3 protein is CAAIQGPNSGNTIYF. Written as DNA, the CDR3 is TGTGCCGCCATACAGGGTCCCAACTCTGGAAACACCATATATTTT.

Only a few counts were recorded for this clone. This sample includes further DNA sequences coding for the same CDR3. This chain uses TRBV5-1 with TRBJ1-5; 7 nucleotides line up with TRBD1. Trimming at V came to 4 bases and at J to 4 bases, leaving 5 bases not matched to a gene. The CDR3 extends over 14 amino acids. Looked up from germline, CDR1 is SGHRS and CDR2 is YFSETQ. The CDR3 region is CASSPGQENQPQHF. CDR3 in DNA: TGCGCCAGCAGCCCCGGACAGGAAAATCAGCCCCAGCATTTT.

The chain combines TRBV9 with TRBJ1-1; D uncertain. The CDR3 contains 15 residues. Looked up from germline, CDR1 is SGDLS and CDR2 is YYNGEE. Trimming took 0 bases from V and 3 from J, leaving 12 bases between them. CDR3 region: CASSVGVTQDTEAFF. The CDR3 DNA is TGTGCCAGCAGCGTAGGGGTCACCCAGGACACTGAAGCTTTCTTT.

V is TRBV5-5 and J is TRBJ2-6; maybe TRBD1 (6 bases). The CDR3 length is 15 residues. The germline V gene encodes CDR1 SGHKS and CDR2 YYEKEE (reference sequence). V shed 6 bases and J shed 0 bases, with 10 bases lying between them. The chain's CDR3 is CASNIGGSGANVLTF. The CDR3 DNA is TGTGCCAGCAATATAGGGGGCTCTGGGGCCAACGTCCTGACTTTC.

The chain has TRBV6-5 and TRBJ1-3, with D possibly TRBD1 on 6 matching bases. With 0 bases removed from V and 2 bases from J, the gap between germline ends came to 11 bases. This CDR3 contains 16 residues. Per the germline V gene, CDR1 is MNHEY and CDR2 is SVGAGI. CDR3 coding DNA: TGTGCCAGCAGTTACTCCGGGCAGGGGCCTGGAAACACCATATATTTT. It is translated as CASSYSGQGPGNTIYF.

This chain joins TRBV7-9 and TRBJ1-2; 7 bases line up with TRBD1. The CDR3 sequence is 16 residues long. The germline V gene has CDR1 SEHNR and CDR2 FQNEAQ (reference sequence). With 0 bases clipped from V and 3 bases from J, the junction kept 7 bases outside the gene matches. The CDR3 DNA is TGTGCCAGCAGCTTAGCCCAGGGGGACGAGGACTATGGCTACACCTTC. Translation: CASSLAQGDEDYGYTF.

Details on this clone: Other DNA sequences in this specimen translate into the identical CDR3. This chain links TRBV5-1 with TRBJ1-3; TRBD1 agrees at 9 bases. Unmatched junction bases numbered 8, after V lost 7 bases and J lost 6 bases. This CDR3 comprises 14 residues. Germline CDR1 is SGHRS and CDR2 is YFSETQ. The CDR3, as DNA: TGCGCCAGCTCTCCGGGACAGGGAACAAACACCATATATTTT. Its protein product is CASSPGQGTNTIYF.

The genes are TRBV10-2 and TRBJ2-1; TRBD1 matches at 8 bases. The CDR3 is made up of 14 amino acids. Unmatched junction bases numbered 3, after V lost 4 bases and J lost 4 bases. Germline V gene lookup returns CDR1 WSHSY and CDR2 SAAADI. CDR3 region: CASSADRVYNEQFF. The DNA of the CDR3 is TGCGCCAGCAGTGCGGACAGGGTATACAATGAGCAGTTCTTC.

To note about this clone: Germline is not matched at one junction end, which may reflect a read error. The V call is TRBV11-2, the J call TRBJ2-7; D perhaps matches TRBD1 (5 bases). This CDR3 comprises 13 residues. CDR1 and CDR2 (germline): SGHAT, FQNNGV. CDR3 sequence (DNA): TGTGCCAGCAGCTTACAGGGTGGTGGTGGTATAGACTTC. Its protein product is CASSLQGGGGIDF.

The genes are TRBV5-1 and TRBJ1-1; 8 bases map to TRBD1. CDR1 is SGHRS, CDR2 YFSETQ, per germline. The CDR3 spans 15 residues. The V segment lost 0 bases and the J segment 5 bases; nucleotides outside the gene matches: 6. This chain's CDR3 is CASSLDRGVWTEAFF. Here the CDR3 DNA reads TGCGCCAGCAGCTTGGACAGGGGGGTTTGGACTGAAGCTTTCTTT.

The rearrangement joins TRBV11-2 to TRBJ2-1; 11 bases are shared with TRBD2. This CDR3 region has 16 residues. Germline V CDR1 and CDR2: SGHAT, FQNNGV. J lost 5 bases, V lost 5 bases, and 8 bases had no gene match. CDR3 sequence reads: CASSPELAGGDNEQFF. CDR3 sequence (DNA): TGTGCCAGCAGCCCAGAGCTAGCGGGGGGCGACAATGAGCAGTTCTTC.

The V and J genes are TRBV3-1 (or the pseudogene TRBV3-2) and TRBJ2-2; 7 nucleotides line up with TRBD2. The J segment lost 5 bases and the V segment lost 5 bases, leaving 5 bases of the junction unmatched. The germline V gene encodes CDR1 LGHDT and CDR2 YNNKEL (reference sequence). This CDR3 has 14 amino acids. CDR3 coding DNA: TGTGCCAGCAGCAGAGCGGGAAGTACCGGGGAGCTGTTTTTT. Protein product: CASSRAGSTGELFF.

This clone was observed once. The V and J genes are TRBV6-6 and TRBJ1-2, with D perhaps matching TRBD1 (6 bases). V lost 0 bases and J lost 4, with 12 bases in between. Germline values: CDR1 MNHNY, CDR2 SVGAGI (reference sequence). This CDR3 contains 15 residues. The CDR3 DNA is TGTGCCAGCAGTTACTCGCGGACAGAAGGCTATGGCTACACCTTC. Amino acids: CASSYSRTEGYGYTF.

The rearrangement links TRBV19 to TRBJ2-1, with D perhaps matching TRBD2 (5 bases). Looked up from germline, CDR1 is LNHDA and CDR2 is SQIVND (reference sequence). CDR3 length equals 13 residues. Trimming stripped 6 bases from V and 6 bases from J, with 12 bases between. In DNA, the CDR3 is TGTGCCAGTAGGGCTTACGGAGGCAATGAGCAGTTCTTC. It translates to CASRAYGGNEQFF.

This clone was counted a single time. This chain joins TRBV6-1 and TRBJ2-1; tentative D call: TRBD2 (6 bases). With 1 base removed from V and 15 bases from J, the gap between germline ends came to 13 bases. The CDR3 length is 12 residues. Per germline, CDR1 MNHNS and CDR2 SASEGT. This CDR3 reads CASSEVSGLGFF. The CDR3 DNA reads as TGTGCCAGCAGTGAAGTAAGCGGGTTAGGGTTCTTC.

The gene calls are TRBV5-4 and TRBJ2-3, with 11 nucleotides matching TRBD2. The germline CDR1 and CDR2 sequences are SGHNT and YYREEE (reference sequence). V lost 2 bases and J lost 5; bases outside the gene matches: 4. The CDR3 sequence is 15 residues long. CDR3 sequence reads: CASSFGTSGGDTQYF. In nucleotides, the CDR3 is TGTGCCAGCAGCTTTGGGACTAGCGGAGGAGATACGCAGTATTTT.

This clone was found many times. The J gene is TRBJ1-5, the V gene TRBV19, with D possibly TRBD1 on 5 matching bases. CDR3 length: 15 amino acids. Germline-derived CDR1 and CDR2 are LNHDA and SQIVND (reference sequence). V lost 10 bases and J 6 bases, leaving 22 bases between the germline ends. The CDR3 bases are TGTGCCACCCCAGAGAAGACAGCGGGTTGTCAGCCCCAGCATTTT. It yields the protein CATPEKTAGCQPQHF.

The genes are TRBV9 and TRBJ1-6, with 7 positions matching TRBD1. Germline CDR1 reads SGDLS; CDR2 reads YYNGEE. This CDR3 has 17 amino acids. Trimming at V came to 1 base and at J to 3 bases, leaving 7 bases not matched to a gene. The CDR3 DNA is TGTGCCAGCAGCGTAAGCCCCGACAGGGTCTATAATTCACCCCTCCACTTT. Protein sequence: CASSVSPDRVYNSPLHF.